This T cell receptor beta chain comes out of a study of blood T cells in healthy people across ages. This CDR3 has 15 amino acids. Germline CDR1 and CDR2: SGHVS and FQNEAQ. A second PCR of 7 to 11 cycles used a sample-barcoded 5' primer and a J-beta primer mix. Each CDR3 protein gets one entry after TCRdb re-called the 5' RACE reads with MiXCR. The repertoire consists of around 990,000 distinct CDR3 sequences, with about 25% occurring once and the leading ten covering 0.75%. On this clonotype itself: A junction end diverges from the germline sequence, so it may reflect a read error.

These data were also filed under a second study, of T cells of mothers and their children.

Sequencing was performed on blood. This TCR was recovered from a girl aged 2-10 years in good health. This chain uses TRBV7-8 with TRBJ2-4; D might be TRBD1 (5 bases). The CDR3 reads CASSLQGMTKNIQHF. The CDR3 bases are TGTGCCAGCAGCTTACAGGGAATGACCAAAAACATTCAGCACTTC.